This section outlines one TCR beta chain sequence together with its context. Its antigen is not known. The data are from a study of chemoradiotherapy in HPV16-positive cancers. Study as a whole: Functional T-cell assays on two HPV16-positive patients' cells defined candidate HPV-specific clones and common TCR motifs. Study-level points and caveats: In HPV16-positive patients, HPV-responsive T-cell expansion tracked better recurrence-free survival. Functional assays defining HPV-specific T cells used only a couple of HPV16-positive patients.

Per germline, CDR1 PRHDT and CDR2 FYEKMQ (reference sequence). This CDR3 comprises 14 residues. Trimming stripped 5 bases from V and 1 base from J, with 11 bases between. TCRdb's table, derived via immunoSEQ multiplex PCR, lists solely in-frame clones and lacks some. This table holds around 29,000 clones, around 90% found once. The sequence derives from a human donor with HPV-associated anogenital cancer. Sequences were derived from blood, sampled from a patient who underwent chemoradiotherapy. The chain carries TRBV13 and TRBJ1-2; no clear D gene. Here the CDR3 DNA reads TGTGCCAGCAGCGAGAAGGCATTTAACTATGGCTACACCTTC. Translation gives CASSEKAFNYGYTF.